This T cell receptor (beta chain) originates from a study of CD8 T cells in ankylosing spondylitis. TCRdb reprocessed the 5' RACE reads via MiXCR and lists one record per CDR3 protein. The data show 250,000 to 350,000 distinct CDR3 sequences, 20% seen once. Study-level points and caveats: Made up of eight or nine highly homologous variants, a TCR beta motif appeared characteristic of ankylosing spondylitis blood. CD8+ cells made up the disease-linked clones, which were relatively rare in peripheral blood.

This clonotype was observed a handful of times. Its matching antigen is unknown. Germline V gene data show CDR1 as DFQATT and CDR2 as SNEGSKA (reference sequence). The CDR3 contains 15 residues. Germline trimming cut 0 bases from V and 5 bases from J; bases unmatched to any gene: 8. The sequenced sample was blood, either unsorted or a sorted T cell fraction (not recorded which). The sequence came from a male donor with ankylosing spondylitis or in good health (not recorded which). V gene TRBV20-1 combines with J gene TRBJ2-5; 8 bases match TRBD2. The CDR3 nucleotides read TGCAGTGCTAGAGATCGTAGCGGGAAATGGGAGACCCAGTACTTC. It codes for CSARDRSGKWETQYF.